This is a list of T cell receptor beta chains from one sample in a study of neurological immune-mediated disorders. TCRdb processed the 5' RACE reads anew with MiXCR; each CDR3 protein has one entry. There are tens of thousands of distinct CDR3 sequences in the sample; about 9.4% occur only once, and roughly 7% lies in the top ten. The source material was PBMCs. The receptors here all came from a woman aged 25 to 45 with HTLV-1-associated myelopathy (HAM/TSP). The CDR3 runs from the conserved cysteine through the conserved F or W.

TRBJ1-2,TRBV20-1,CSAPPVARGWYGYTF
TRBJ1-1,TRBV3-1,CASSRGRGTEAFF
TRBJ1-2,TRBV20-1,CSASAGGGSPLYGYTF
TRBJ2-6,TRBV4-1,CASSHPSRAWGSGANVLTF
TRBJ2-1,TRBV5-1,CASSLEGGGYNEQFF
TRBJ1-2,TRBV10-3,CAISEPHKEENYGYTF
TRBJ2-7,TRBV5-1,CASSLTGGTYEQYF
TRBJ2-2,TRBV15,CATSSRADTGELFF
TRBJ2-7,TRBV20-1,CSASSPSYEQYF
TRBJ2-1,TRBV4-1,CASSHGAGSSYNEQFF
TRBJ1-5,TRBV20-1,CSATGVSNQPQHF
TRBJ2-2,TRBV6-1,CASSRRQGTASNTGELFF
TRBJ2-2,TRBV12-3/TRBV12-4,CASRELGELFF
TRBJ2-1,TRBV5-1,CASSTRTAYNEQFF
TRBJ2-3,TRBV5-1,CASSPGRGGTDTQYF
TRBJ1-6,TRBV5-5,CASRYGGGLSNSPLHF
TRBJ1-2,TRBV7-3,CASSLSGGRDGYTF
TRBJ2-1,TRBV5-6,CASSFSVEQFF
TRBJ1-1,TRBV7-9,CASSLDLRTGGNTEAFF
TRBJ2-3,TRBV20-1,CSARGFSDTQYF
TRBJ2-7,TRBV20-1,CSARDSSGGANEQYF
TRBJ1-5,TRBV12-3/TRBV12-4,CASSLADSNQPQHF
TRBJ1-6,TRBV3-1,CASSQDYRQSPLHF
TRBJ2-4,TRBV20-1,CSAIPGAKNIQYF
TRBJ2-7,TRBV20-1,CSASSGGGTWSHGSYEQYF
TRBJ2-4,TRBV20-1,CSARGGDRGKNIQYF
TRBJ1-2,TRBV7-6,CASSLGDRGPYGYTF
TRBJ1-1,TRBV6-6,CASSTPNTEAFF
TRBJ2-1,TRBV3-1,CASSHLAVEQFF
TRBJ1-6,TRBV12-3/TRBV12-4,CASSPFRNSPLHF
TRBJ2-7,TRBV27,CASSPDGTGGLYEQYF
TRBJ2-7,TRBV5-1,CASSFTAPGEQYF
TRBJ2-2,TRBV12-3/TRBV12-4,CATGTENTGELFF
TRBJ1-2,TRBV15,CATSRDSNYGYTF
TRBJ1-1,TRBV27,CASSTDRNTEAFF
TRBJ2-7,TRBV20-1,CSAAQGSPGGGEQYF
TRBJ1-6,TRBV20-1,CGIGEGYSPLHF
TRBJ2-1,TRBV7-9,CASRPIRTRYNEQFF
TRBJ1-1,TRBV30,CAWSVLQGTPRDTEAFF
TRBJ2-7,TRBV20-1,CSAINSGGAWGEQYF